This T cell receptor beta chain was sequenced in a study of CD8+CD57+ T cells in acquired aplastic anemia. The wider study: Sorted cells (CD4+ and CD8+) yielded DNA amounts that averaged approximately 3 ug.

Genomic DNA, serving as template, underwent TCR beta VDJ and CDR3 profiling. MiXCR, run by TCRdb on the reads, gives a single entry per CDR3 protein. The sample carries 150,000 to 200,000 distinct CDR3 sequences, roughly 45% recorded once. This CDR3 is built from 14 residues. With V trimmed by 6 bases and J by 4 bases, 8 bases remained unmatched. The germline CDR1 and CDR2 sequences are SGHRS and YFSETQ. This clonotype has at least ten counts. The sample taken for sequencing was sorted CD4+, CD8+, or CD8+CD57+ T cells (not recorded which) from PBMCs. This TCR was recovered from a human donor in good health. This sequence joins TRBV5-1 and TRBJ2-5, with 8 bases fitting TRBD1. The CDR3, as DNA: TGCGCCAGCAAAGGACAGGGAAACACAGAGACCCAGTACTTC. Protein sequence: CASKGQGNTETQYF.